The sequence of this T cell receptor (beta chain) was determined in a study of blood T cell repertoires in COVID-19. CDR1 and CDR2 (germline): MDHEN, SYDVKM. The CDR3 spans 13 residues. The V end was cut by 4 bases, the J end by 4 bases, with 10 bases between. Data came from immunoSEQ multiplex PCR; TCRdb stores just in-frame clones and leaves some out. The data show fewer than 90,000 clones, roughly 88% seen once. The material sequenced was peripheral blood. The receptor was isolated from a woman of 80 years or more with active or convalescent COVID-19. The J gene is TRBJ2-5, the V gene TRBV28; no clear D gene. The CDR3 is CASSSRVPETQYF. As DNA, the CDR3 is TGTGCCAGCAGTTCACGGGTTCCAGAGACCCAGTACTTC.